This entry features one T cell receptor (beta chain) sequence. Its cognate antigen has yet to be identified. Nothing much larger sits one base from this clone, and base qualities are not available. This sample was included in a study of blood T cell repertoires in COVID-19 (dated by TCRdb to 2020 to 2022). Background for the entire study: Samples covering the acute and convalescent phases of COVID-19 were provided by collaborators in the United States, Italy and Spain. The material from the prospective study consisted of cDNA or gDNA derived from T cells, B-cell-depleted T cells, or PBMCs. Deeply sampled blood TCRbeta repertoires from subjects exposed to, actively infected with, or recovered from COVID-19 were included in the dataset. A freely available public database, intended as a resource for researchers studying the immune response to SARS-CoV-2, is where the repertoires were released. The samples were drawn from two sources: the first 160 participants of the ongoing ImmuneRACE study, and fewer than 1,500 subjects contributed by 6 global collaborators. Sample metadata almost always included a de-identified subject ID, COVID-19 status, age in years and sex. Where available, HLA class I and class II types were obtained from metadata supplied by the sample provider rather than from assay-based typing. Results and caveats for the whole study, not just this receptor: Clinical and demographic metadata were provided uncurated, with the amount varying by source and participant.

The immunoSEQ Assay, a bias-controlled multiplex PCR, was used to amplify TCRbeta CDR3 regions from genomic DNA. Under the source paper's analysis protocol: Nucleated cell counts per sample were estimated from amplification of reference gene primers within the assay. To quantify the absolute abundance of each unique TCRbeta CDR3 rearrangement, sequence reads were collapsed and filtered. For each sample, productive Simpson clonality was calculated as the square root of Simpson's diversity index across productive rearrangements. Held by TCRdb, this immuneACCESS table contains in-frame sequences only and omits some clones. Under half of the omission traces to an unresolved V gene where checked; the cause of the rest is unknown. V and J calls and clone size are given by that table; D and trimming were obtained from the DNA. The table for this sample lists some 150,000 clones; more than 70% of them were counted only once. Jointly, the top ten make up 1.5% to 2% of the sample.

Each collaborating institution followed its own protocols to collect whole blood in K2EDTA tubes. For TCRbeta analysis, collaborators shipped samples in one of three forms: frozen whole blood, isolated PBMCs, or DNA extracted from either of those sample types. From the germline V gene, CDR1 is SGHTA and CDR2 is FQGNSA. Trimming takes 5 bases from V and 0 bases from J, and the germline ends sit 14 bases apart. From its cysteine to its phenylalanine, the CDR3 spans 16 amino acids. CDR3 DNA is the only sequence kept; it has 48 bases, read in frame from the first base. The V gene is TRBV7-2 and the J gene is TRBJ1-3; a tentative D call is TRBD1 (5 bases match). This TCR was recovered from a human donor in a cohort sampled during active COVID-19. Sequencing was carried out using peripheral blood. This receptor carries the CDR3 CASSHDFQGSGNTIYF. The bases are TGTGCCAGCAGCCATGACTTCCAGGGCTCTGGAAACACCATATATTTT. Here the CDR3 is joined to the reference TRBV7-2 and TRBJ1-3 genes, and the full variable domain is: GAGVSQSPSNKVTEKGKDVELRCDPISGHTALYWYRQSLGQGLEFLIYFQGNSAPDKSGLPSDRFSAERTGGSVSTLTIQRTQQEDSAVYLCASSHDFQGSGNTIYFGEGSWLTVV.